Listed here is a single T cell receptor (beta chain). The antigen is not known. PCR employed 60 Vbeta and 13 Jbeta primers. The assay was immunoSEQ multiplex PCR, and TCRdb's table has in-frame clones only and misses some. The table has some 190,000 clones, about four fifths seen once; the top ten hold 2.9%. The sample comes from a study of cytomegalovirus exposure and HLA in healthy donors. Study-level information: Unique TCRs from HLA-typed donors, 65 million to 85 million of them, were held in an early data release. The study, taken as a whole, reports: Excluded were some V segments that proved indistinguishable, including TRBV6-2 and TRBV6-3.

The CDR3 has 15 residues. The trim removed 1 base at V and 5 bases at J, leaving 3 bases unmatched. The V gene's germline CDR1 is SGDLS and CDR2 YYNGEE. This TCR was recovered from a female donor in good health and CMV-seronegative. The chain joins TRBV9 to TRBJ2-7; TRBD2 matches at 13 bases. Sample: PBMCs. The CDR3 DNA reads TGTGCCAGCAGCGTATCCGGGACTAGCGGGAACGAGCAGTACTTC. Translating it yields CASSVSGTSGNEQYF.